These 14 T cell receptor beta chains originate from one sample sequenced in a study of CD8 T cells in Susac syndrome. RNA in amounts of roughly 0.5 to 1 ug was reverse transcribed with random hexamers. Via MiXCR, TCRdb re-called the immunoSEQ multiplex PCR reads, giving one row per CDR3 protein. The sample lists roughly 130,000 distinct CDR3 sequences, about 95% occurring once. What was sequenced was CD4+ T cells from PBMCs. The receptors were sampled from a human donor with multiple sclerosis.

This chain links TRBV30 with TRBJ2-6; D may be TRBD1 (6 bases). CDR3 size: 16 residues. From germline, CDR1 is GTSNPN and CDR2 SVGIG (reference sequence). The V end was cut by 3 bases, the J end by 0 bases, with 12 bases between. CDR3 coding DNA: TGTGCCTGGAGAGTCACAGGGAGCTCTGGGGCCAACGTCCTGACTTTC. This translates into CAWRVTGSSGANVLTF. Full variable domain (outside the CDR3, taken from reference TRBV30 and TRBJ2-6): SQTIHQWPATLVQPVGSPLSLECTVEGTSNPNLYWYRQAAGRGLQLLFYSVGIGQISSEVPQNLSASRPQDRQFILSSKKLLLSDSGFYLCAWRVTGSSGANVLTFGAGSRLTVL.

The chain has TRBV9 and TRBJ2-2; the D is unclear. This CDR3 region has 16 residues. Trimming removed 2 bases from V and 2 bases from J, with 13 bases in between. CDR1 is SGDLS, CDR2 YYNGEE, per germline. CDR3 sequence reads: CASSVRPSGNTGELFF. CDR3 DNA sequence: TGTGCCAGCAGCGTGAGGCCCTCTGGAAACACCGGGGAGCTGTTTTTT.

The genes are TRBV20-1 and TRBJ1-1, with D perhaps TRBD1 (5 bases). V was pared by 6 bases and J by 2 bases, with 13 bases between. Germline CDR1 and CDR2: DFQATT and SNEGSKA (reference sequence). The CDR3 spans 13 residues. CDR3 DNA sequence: TGCAGTGCGCCAAGGCAGGGTAACACTGAAGCTTTCTTT. It encodes CSAPRQGNTEAFF.

This chain links TRBV9 with TRBJ2-4; TRBD2 matches 9 bases. CDR1 and CDR2 (germline): SGDLS, YYNGEE. The CDR3 extends over 18 amino acids. The J segment lost 0 bases and the V segment lost 3 bases, leaving 10 bases of the junction unmatched. Here the CDR3 DNA reads TGTGCCAGCAGCGCGAGCGGGAGGAATTCGGGAGCCAAAAACATTCAGTACTTC. Translation: CASSASGRNSGAKNIQYF.

The chain links TRBV30 to TRBJ1-2; TRBD1 might be the D (5 bases). V lost 4 bases and J 5 bases, leaving 14 bases between the germline ends. The germline V gene encodes CDR1 GTSNPN and CDR2 SVGIG (reference sequence). The CDR3 spans 13 residues. The CDR3 region has the DNA TGTGCCTGGAACCGGGACGTTGGGTATGGCTACACCTTC. Protein sequence: CAWNRDVGYGYTF.

V usage is TRBV20-1 and J usage is TRBJ1-1; D is ambiguous. Trimming stripped 2 bases from V and 4 bases from J, with 8 bases between. Germline V gene data show CDR1 as DFQATT and CDR2 as SNEGSKA (reference sequence). CDR3 size: 12 residues. The CDR3, as DNA: TGCAGTGCTAGACTTGGGAGCACTGAAGCTTTCTTT. It yields the protein CSARLGSTEAFF.

The chain employs TRBV24-1 and TRBJ2-5; TRBD1 matches at 7 bases. CDR1 and CDR2 (germline): KGHDR, SFDVKD. There are 14 residues in the CDR3. V shed 4 bases and J 1 base; nucleotides not matched to a gene: 2. CDR3 DNA sequence: TGTGCCACCAGTGACCGGACAGGCCAAGAGACCCAGTACTTC. Translating gives CATSDRTGQETQYF.

The chain carries TRBV3-1 and TRBJ2-4, with D uncertain. Between the trimmed V and J ends, which lost 5 bases and 6 bases, there was a span of 17 bases. Germline V lookup: CDR1 LGHDT, CDR2 YNNKEL (reference sequence). The CDR3 loop spans 15 amino acids. The CDR3, as DNA: TGTGCCAGCAGCGTATTGACGGGCGGAAGAAACATTCAGTACTTC. This encodes CASSVLTGGRNIQYF.

A single count supports this clonotype. V usage is TRBV9 and J usage is TRBJ2-1; the D gene could be TRBD1 or TRBD2 (5 bases each). Germline loops: CDR1 SGDLS, CDR2 YYNGEE. The CDR3 is made up of 15 amino acids. Trimming removed 0 bases at V and 5 bases at J, with 12 bases between. In nucleotides, the CDR3 is TGTGCCAGCAGCGTAGCTCTCCCGGGGCACAATGAGCAGTTCTTC. It is translated as CASSVALPGHNEQFF.

The rearrangement links TRBV6-6 to TRBJ1-2; 7 bases map to TRBD1. The CDR3 runs to 13 residues. CDR1 MNHNY and CDR2 SVGAGI come from the germline V gene (reference sequence). The V and J ends lost 7 bases and 3 bases, in that order; junction bases with no gene match: 5. CDR3 bases: TGTGCCAGCACCCCAGACAGGGACTATGGCTACACCTTC. The encoded protein is CASTPDRDYGYTF.

The CDR3 region is CASSNRGNEQYF. For the CDR3, the DNA is TGTGCCAGCAGTAATAGAGGGAACGAGCAGTACTTC. This sequence joins TRBV25-1 and TRBJ2-7; TRBD2 might be the D (5 bases). CDR1 and CDR2 (germline): MGHDK, SYGVNS. Deletions cut 5 bases from V and 5 bases from J, with 10 bases between. The CDR3 sequence is 12 residues long.

This sequence joins TRBV5-1 and TRBJ1-1, with no clear D. The germline V gene has CDR1 SGHRS and CDR2 YFSETQ. The V gene lost 1 base and the J gene lost 7 bases, with 8 bases spanning the gap. CDR3 length equals 12 residues. The CDR3 reads CASSLTADEAFF. CDR3 DNA: TGCGCCAGCAGCTTGACTGCGGATGAAGCTTTCTTT.

J is TRBJ2-3 and V is TRBV5-1, with 7 bases lining up with TRBD1. The CDR3 is made up of 14 amino acids. The V and J ends lost 0 bases and 8 bases, in that order; junction bases with no gene match: 6. The germline CDR1 and CDR2 sequences are SGHRS and YFSETQ. CDR3 loop: CASSLEGQTSTQYF. CDR3 nucleotides: TGCGCCAGCAGCTTGGAGGGACAGACGAGTACGCAGTATTTT.

The chain has TRBV20-1 and TRBJ2-3, with TRBD2 matching over 8 bases. This CDR3 is built from 15 residues. Germline V CDR1 and CDR2: DFQATT, SNEGSKA (reference sequence). The J segment lost 2 bases and the V segment lost 3 bases, leaving 7 bases of the junction unmatched. The chain's CDR3 is CSARRPGLVTDTQYF. Here the CDR3 DNA reads TGCAGTGCTAGGAGACCGGGACTAGTCACAGATACGCAGTATTTT.